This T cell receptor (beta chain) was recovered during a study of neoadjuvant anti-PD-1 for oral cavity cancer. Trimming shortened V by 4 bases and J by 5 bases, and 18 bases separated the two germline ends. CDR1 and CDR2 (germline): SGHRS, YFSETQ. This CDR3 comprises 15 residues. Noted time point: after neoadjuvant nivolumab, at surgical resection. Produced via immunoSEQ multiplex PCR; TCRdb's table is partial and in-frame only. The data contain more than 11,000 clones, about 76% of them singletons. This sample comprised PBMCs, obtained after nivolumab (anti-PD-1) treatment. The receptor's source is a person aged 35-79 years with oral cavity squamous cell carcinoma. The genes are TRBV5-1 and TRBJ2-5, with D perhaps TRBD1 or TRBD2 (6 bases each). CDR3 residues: CASSRPGQGGETQYF. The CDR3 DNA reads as TGCGCCAGCAGCCGGCCAGGACAAGGGGGGGAGACCCAGTACTTC.